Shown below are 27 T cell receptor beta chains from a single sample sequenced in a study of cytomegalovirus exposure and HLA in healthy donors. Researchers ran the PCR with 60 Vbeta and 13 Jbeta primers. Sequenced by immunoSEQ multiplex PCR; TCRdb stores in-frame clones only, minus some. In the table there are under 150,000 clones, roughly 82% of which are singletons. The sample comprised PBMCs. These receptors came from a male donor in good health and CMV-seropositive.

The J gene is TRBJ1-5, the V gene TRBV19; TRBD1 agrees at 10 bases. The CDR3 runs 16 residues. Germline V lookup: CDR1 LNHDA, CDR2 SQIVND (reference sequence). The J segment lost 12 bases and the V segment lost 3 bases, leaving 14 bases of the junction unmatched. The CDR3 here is CASSIRGQGPARNQHF. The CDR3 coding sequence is TGTGCCAGTAGTATTCGGGGACAGGGGCCCGCAAGGAACCAGCATTTT.

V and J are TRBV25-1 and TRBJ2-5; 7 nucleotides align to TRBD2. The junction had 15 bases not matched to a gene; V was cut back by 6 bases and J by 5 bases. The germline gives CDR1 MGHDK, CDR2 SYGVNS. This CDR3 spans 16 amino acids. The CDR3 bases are TGTGCCAGCAGGGGGGGAGCGGGAAAGAGCTCGGAGACCCAGTACTTC. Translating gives CASRGGAGKSSETQYF.

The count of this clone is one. The CDR3 bases are TGTGCCAGCAGTCCCCTGGACAGGGAGGCTGAAGCTTTCTTT. The encoded protein is CASSPLDREAEAFF. This chain uses TRBV28 with TRBJ1-1; 8 bases line up with TRBD1. This CDR3 contains 14 residues. Trimming cost V 5 bases and J 6 bases; bases outside gene matches: 8. Germline V gene lookup returns CDR1 MDHEN and CDR2 SYDVKM.

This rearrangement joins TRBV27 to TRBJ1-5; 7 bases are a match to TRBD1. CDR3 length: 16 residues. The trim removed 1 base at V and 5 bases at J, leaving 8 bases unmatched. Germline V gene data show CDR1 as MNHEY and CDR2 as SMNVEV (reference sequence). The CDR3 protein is CASSLFFTGDHQPQHF. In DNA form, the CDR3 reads TGTGCCAGCAGTTTATTCTTTACAGGGGATCATCAGCCCCAGCATTTT.

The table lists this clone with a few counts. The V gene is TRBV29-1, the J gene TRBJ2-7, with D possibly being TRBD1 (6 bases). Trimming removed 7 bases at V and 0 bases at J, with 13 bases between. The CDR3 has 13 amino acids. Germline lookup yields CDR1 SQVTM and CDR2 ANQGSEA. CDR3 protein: CSGLTGDSYEQYF. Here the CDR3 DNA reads TGCAGCGGGCTGACAGGAGACTCCTACGAGCAGTACTTC.

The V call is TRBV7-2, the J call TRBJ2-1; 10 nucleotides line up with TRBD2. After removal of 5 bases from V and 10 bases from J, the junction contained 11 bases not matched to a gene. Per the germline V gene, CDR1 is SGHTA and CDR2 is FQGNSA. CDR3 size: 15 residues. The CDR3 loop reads CASSTQAGGREEQFF. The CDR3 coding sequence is TGTGCCAGCAGCACCCAAGCGGGAGGGCGCGAGGAGCAGTTCTTC.

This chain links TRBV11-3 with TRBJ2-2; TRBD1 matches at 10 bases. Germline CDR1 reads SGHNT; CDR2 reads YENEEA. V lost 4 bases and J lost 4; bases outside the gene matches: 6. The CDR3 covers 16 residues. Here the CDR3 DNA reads TGTGCCAGCAGCTCACGGACAGGGGGTCTCACCGGGGAGCTGTTTTTT. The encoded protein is CASSSRTGGLTGELFF.

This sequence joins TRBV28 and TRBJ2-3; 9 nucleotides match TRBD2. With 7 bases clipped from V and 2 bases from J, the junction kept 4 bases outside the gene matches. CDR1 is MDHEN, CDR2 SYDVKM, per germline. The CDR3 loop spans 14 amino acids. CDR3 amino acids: CASMTSGYTDTQYF. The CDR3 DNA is TGTGCCAGCATGACTAGCGGCTACACAGATACGCAGTATTTT.

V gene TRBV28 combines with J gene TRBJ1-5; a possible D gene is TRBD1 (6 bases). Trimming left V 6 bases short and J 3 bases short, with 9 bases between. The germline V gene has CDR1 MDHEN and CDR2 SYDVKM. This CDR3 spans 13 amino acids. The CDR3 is CASSTGSNQPQHF. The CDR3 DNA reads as TGTGCCAGCAGCACAGGGTCCAATCAGCCCCAGCATTTT.

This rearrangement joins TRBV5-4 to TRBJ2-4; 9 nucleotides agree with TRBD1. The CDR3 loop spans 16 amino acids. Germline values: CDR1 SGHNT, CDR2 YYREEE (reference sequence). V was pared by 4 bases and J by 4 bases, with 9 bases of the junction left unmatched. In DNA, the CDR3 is TGTGCCAGCAGCCCCGGGACAGGGAATTTGAAAAACATTCAGTACTTC. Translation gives CASSPGTGNLKNIQYF. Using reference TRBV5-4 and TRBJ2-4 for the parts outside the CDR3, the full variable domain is ETGVTQSPTHLIKTRGQQVTLRCSSQSGHNTVSWYQQALGQGPQFIFQYYREEENGRGNFPPRFSGLQFPNYSSELNVNALELDDSALYLCASSPGTGNLKNIQYFGAGTRLSVL.

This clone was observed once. DNA of the CDR3: TGTGCCAGCAGAATCCAGGCTTCCCAATCGACGGGGAGCAATCAGCCCCAGCATTTT. It specifies CASRIQASQSTGSNQPQHF. The chain uses TRBV9 and TRBJ1-5, with D uncertain. V dropped 5 bases and J dropped 1 base, with 25 bases sitting between them. The CDR3 totals 19 residues. The germline V gene has CDR1 SGDLS and CDR2 YYNGEE.

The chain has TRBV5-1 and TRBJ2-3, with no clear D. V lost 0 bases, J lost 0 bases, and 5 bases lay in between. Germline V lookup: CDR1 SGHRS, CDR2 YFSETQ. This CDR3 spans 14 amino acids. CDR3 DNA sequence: TGCGCCAGCAGCTTGGACTGGAGCACAGATACGCAGTATTTT. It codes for CASSLDWSTDTQYF. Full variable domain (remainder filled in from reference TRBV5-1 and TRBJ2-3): KAGVTQTPRYLIKTRGQQVTLSCSPISGHRSVSWYQQTPGQGLQFLFEYFSETQRNKGNFPGRFSGRQFSNSRSEMNVSTLELGDSALYLCASSLDWSTDTQYFGPGTRLTVL.

The CDR3: CASSSGLAGANEQFF. In nucleotides, the CDR3 is TGTGCCAGCAGCTCGGGACTAGCGGGGGCAAATGAGCAGTTCTTC. This rearrangement joins TRBV7-2 to TRBJ2-1; 14 nucleotides agree with TRBD2. CDR1 and CDR2 from the germline V gene are SGHTA and FQGNSA. V lost 4 bases and J lost 7; bases outside the gene matches: 3. This CDR3 is 15 amino acids long.

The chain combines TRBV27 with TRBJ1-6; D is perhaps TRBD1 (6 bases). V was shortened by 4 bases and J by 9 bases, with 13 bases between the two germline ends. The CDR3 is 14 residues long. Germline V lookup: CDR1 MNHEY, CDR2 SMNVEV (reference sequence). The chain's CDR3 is CASSSQGYPSPLHF. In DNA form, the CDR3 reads TGTGCCAGCAGTTCACAGGGATATCCTTCACCCCTCCACTTT.

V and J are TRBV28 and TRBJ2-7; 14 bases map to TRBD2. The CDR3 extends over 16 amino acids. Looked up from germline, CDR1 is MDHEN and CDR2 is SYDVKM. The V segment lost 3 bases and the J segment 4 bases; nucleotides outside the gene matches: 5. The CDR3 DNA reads TGTGCCAGCAGTTTTGGGACTAGCGGGGGAGCTTACGAGCAGTACTTC. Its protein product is CASSFGTSGGAYEQYF.

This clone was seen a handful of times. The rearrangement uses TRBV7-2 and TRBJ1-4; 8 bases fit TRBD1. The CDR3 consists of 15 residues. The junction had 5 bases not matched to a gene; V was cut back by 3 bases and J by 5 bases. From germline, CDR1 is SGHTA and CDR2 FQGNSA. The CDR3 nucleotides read TGTGCCAGCAGCTTTCAGGGGGCGGTGAATGAAAAACTGTTTTTT. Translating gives CASSFQGAVNEKLFF.

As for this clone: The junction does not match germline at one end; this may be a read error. The CDR3 is CASSPGGTSMNGQFF. CDR3 DNA: TGTGCCAGCAGCCCCGGGGGGACTAGCATGAATGGGCAGTTCTTC. V and J are TRBV7-2 and TRBJ2-1, with 9 bases matching TRBD2. Germline V CDR1 and CDR2: SGHTA, FQGNSA. The CDR3 contains 15 residues.

The CDR3 region has the DNA TGCGCCAGCAGCTTGCCACTAGCGGGGGAGCGGTCCGGGGAGCTGTTTTTT. This encodes CASSLPLAGERSGELFF. The rearrangement uses TRBV5-1 and TRBJ2-2, with 11 bases fitting TRBD2. Trimming at V came to 1 base and at J to 6 bases, leaving 8 bases not matched to a gene. This CDR3 region has 17 residues. Per the germline V gene, CDR1 is SGHRS and CDR2 is YFSETQ.

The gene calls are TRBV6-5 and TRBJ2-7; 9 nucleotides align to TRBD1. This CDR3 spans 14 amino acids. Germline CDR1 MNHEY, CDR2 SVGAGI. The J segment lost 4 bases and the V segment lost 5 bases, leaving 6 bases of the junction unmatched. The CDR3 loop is CASSLGTGTYEQYF. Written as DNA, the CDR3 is TGTGCCAGCAGTCTCGGGACAGGGACTTACGAGCAGTACTTC.

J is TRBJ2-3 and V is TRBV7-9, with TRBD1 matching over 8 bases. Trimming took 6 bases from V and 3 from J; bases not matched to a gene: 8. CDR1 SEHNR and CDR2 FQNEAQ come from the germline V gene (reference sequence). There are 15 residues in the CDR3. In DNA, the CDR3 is TGTGCCAGCAGTCCTACCCAGGGGGCAACAGATACGCAGTATTTT. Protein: CASSPTQGATDTQYF.

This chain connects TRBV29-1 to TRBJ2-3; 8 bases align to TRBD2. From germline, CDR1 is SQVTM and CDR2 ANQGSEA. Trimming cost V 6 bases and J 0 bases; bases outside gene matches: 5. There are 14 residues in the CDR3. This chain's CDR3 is CSVETSGSTDTQYF. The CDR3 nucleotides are TGCAGCGTGGAAACTAGCGGAAGCACAGATACGCAGTATTTT.

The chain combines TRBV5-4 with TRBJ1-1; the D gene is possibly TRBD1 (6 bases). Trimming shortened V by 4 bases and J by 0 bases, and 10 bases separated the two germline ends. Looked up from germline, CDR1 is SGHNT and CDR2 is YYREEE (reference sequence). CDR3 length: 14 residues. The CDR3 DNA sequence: TGTGCCAGCAGCCCCGACAGGATGAACACTGAAGCTTTCTTT. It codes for CASSPDRMNTEAFF.

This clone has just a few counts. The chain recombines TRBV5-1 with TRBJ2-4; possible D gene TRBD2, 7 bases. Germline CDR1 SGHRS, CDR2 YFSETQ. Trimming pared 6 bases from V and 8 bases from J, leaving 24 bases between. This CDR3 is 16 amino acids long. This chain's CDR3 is CASKLGPLEGGDIQYF. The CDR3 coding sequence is TGCGCCAGCAAACTGGGACCTCTCGAGGGGGGGGACATTCAGTACTTC.

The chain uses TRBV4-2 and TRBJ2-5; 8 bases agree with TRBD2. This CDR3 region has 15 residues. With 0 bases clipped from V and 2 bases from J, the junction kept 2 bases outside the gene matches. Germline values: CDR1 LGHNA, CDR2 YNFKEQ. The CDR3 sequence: CASSQDRGGQETQYF. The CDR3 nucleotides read TGTGCCAGCAGCCAAGATCGCGGGGGGCAAGAGACCCAGTACTTC.

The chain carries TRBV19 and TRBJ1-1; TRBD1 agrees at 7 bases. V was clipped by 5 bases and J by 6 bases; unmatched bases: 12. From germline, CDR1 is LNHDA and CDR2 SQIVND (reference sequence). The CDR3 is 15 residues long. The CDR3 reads CASSRAKGGASEAFF. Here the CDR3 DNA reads TGTGCCAGTAGTCGGGCTAAAGGGGGCGCCTCTGAAGCTTTCTTT.

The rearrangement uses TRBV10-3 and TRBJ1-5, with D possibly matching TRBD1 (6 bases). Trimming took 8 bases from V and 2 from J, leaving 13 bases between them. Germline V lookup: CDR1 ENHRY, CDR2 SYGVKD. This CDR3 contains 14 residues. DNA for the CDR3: TGTGCCATCGGCCCAGCAGGGGGCAATCAGCCCCAGCATTTT. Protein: CAIGPAGGNQPQHF.

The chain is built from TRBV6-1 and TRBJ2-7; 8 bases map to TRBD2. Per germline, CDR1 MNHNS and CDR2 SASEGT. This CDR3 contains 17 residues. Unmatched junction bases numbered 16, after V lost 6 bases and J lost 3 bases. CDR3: CASREPFEGRGGYEQYF. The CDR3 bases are TGTGCCAGCAGAGAACCTTTCGAGGGACGGGGGGGCTACGAGCAGTACTTC.